This TCR beta chain was documented in a study of shared clonotypes between healthy human individuals. The overall study: Per donor, CD8 memory used one plate, CD8 naive used two, CD4 memory used three and CD4 naive used three.

Study outcomes and limitations: Against clonotypes common to all four donors, non-shared ones had lower generation probabilities. Clonotype sharing among the donors was expected to vary with sequencing depth. Generally, naive subsets (rather than memory subsets) showed larger estimated richness.

Concerning this clone: Its specificity is unknown.

Germline V gives CDR1 SEHNR, CDR2 FQNEAQ (reference sequence). This CDR3 spans 17 amino acids. V was cut by 0 bases and J by 0 bases, with 11 bases left in between. Sequencing used immunoSEQ multiplex PCR; TCRdb keeps in-frame clones, though not all of them. The sample holds approximately 320,000 clones, roughly 84% seen once. The chain links TRBV7-9 to TRBJ1-4; TRBD1 is a possible D gene (5 bases). The sequence was obtained from a young man in good health. Source material: memory CD8+ T cells sorted from blood. Subset reported: CD45RO+ cells pooled with CCR7-negative TemRA cells. Here the CDR3 reads CASSLAPGFATNEKLFF. DNA of the CDR3: TGTGCCAGCAGCTTAGCACCAGGGTTCGCAACTAATGAAAAACTGTTTTTT.